This T cell receptor (beta chain) was found in a study of chemoradiotherapy in HPV16-positive cancers. Study observations and caveats: The functional HPV-specific definition rests on just a couple of HPV16-positive patients.

With regard to this clone: The target antigen is unknown.

TCRdb's copy holds only in-frame clones and misses some; the assay was immunoSEQ multiplex PCR. This sample yields 15,000 to 20,000 clones, of which 90% to 95% are seen a single time; 12% to 15% belongs to the top ten. This TCR was sampled from a human donor with HPV-associated anogenital cancer. The specimen comprised blood, sampled from a patient who underwent chemoradiotherapy.

CDR3 region: CASNTVSTDTQYF. The CDR3, as DNA: TGTGCCAGCAACACTGTTAGCACAGATACGCAGTATTTT. The chain carries TRBV5-5 and TRBJ2-3; D not certain. Trimming removed 6 bases from V and 0 bases from J, with 8 bases in between. The CDR3 extends over 13 amino acids. Per the germline V gene, CDR1 is SGHKS and CDR2 is YYEKEE (reference sequence). Full variable domain (outside the CDR3, taken from reference TRBV5-5 and TRBJ2-3): DAGVTQSPTHLIKTRGQQVTLRCSPISGHKSVSWYQQVLGQGPQFIFQYYEKEERGRGNFPDRFSARQFPNYSSELNVNALLLGDSALYLCASNTVSTDTQYFGPGTRLTVL.